This TCR beta chain originates from a study of control samples from healthy donors and cancer patients. The CDR3 runs 16 residues. Germline V lookup: CDR1 SGHAT, CDR2 FQNNGV. V gave up 3 bases and J gave up 3 bases; unmatched junction bases: 5. Generated by immunoSEQ multiplex PCR, the TCRdb table keeps only in-frame clones and is missing some. The profile shows about 180,000 clones, just over 90% of them singletons. Sequencing was done on a sample of blood. The V call is TRBV11-2, the J call TRBJ1-2, with 12 bases lining up with TRBD1. The TCR originated in a young man in good health. The CDR3 nucleotides read TGTGCCAGCAGCTTCGCGGGACAGGGGGCAGACTATGGCTACACCTTC. Amino acids: CASSFAGQGADYGYTF.